This T cell receptor (beta chain) is drawn from a study of shared clonotypes between healthy human individuals. Study observations and caveats: Some naive CD4 clonotypes, around 5%, turned up in common across several donors.

Positively selected for CCR7, the CD45RO-negative cells used as naive CD8 cells excluded terminally differentiated effector memory CD45RA+ cells. Donation came from healthy HIV-negative adults that had no recent acute infections or vaccinations. As handled by the study authors: ImmunoSEQ junction-only sequences lacked quality scores, so their filtering differed. Generated by immunoSEQ multiplex PCR, the TCRdb table keeps only in-frame clones and is missing some. That table is the source of V, J and clone size, and D and trimming were worked out from the DNA. The sample lists 1.5 million to 2.5 million clones, 85% to 95% seen once, with around 1.2% in the top ten. CDR3 size: 15 residues. From germline, CDR1 is MNHEY and CDR2 SMNVEV (reference sequence). V lost 0 bases to trimming and J lost 0 bases, with 8 bases between them. This clone has only a few counts. Its antigen remains unidentified. This same CDR3 is encoded by further DNA sequences in the sample.

The TCR sequence derives from a man younger than 30 in good health. V is TRBV27 and J is TRBJ1-1; D is perhaps TRBD1 (5 bases). Source material: naive CD8+ T cells sorted from blood. This chain's CDR3 is CASSLSSGLNTEAFF. The CDR3 bases are TGTGCCAGCAGTTTATCTTCGGGGCTGAACACTGAAGCTTTCTTT.